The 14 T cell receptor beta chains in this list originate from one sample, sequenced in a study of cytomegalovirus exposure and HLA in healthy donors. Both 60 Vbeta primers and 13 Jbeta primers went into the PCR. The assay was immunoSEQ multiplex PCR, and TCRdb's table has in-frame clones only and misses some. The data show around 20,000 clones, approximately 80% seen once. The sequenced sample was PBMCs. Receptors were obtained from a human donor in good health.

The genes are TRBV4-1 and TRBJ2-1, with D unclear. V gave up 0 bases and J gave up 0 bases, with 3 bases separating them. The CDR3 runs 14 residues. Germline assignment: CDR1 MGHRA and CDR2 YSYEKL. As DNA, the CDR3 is TGCGCCAGCAGCCAAGAGGCCTCCTACAATGAGCAGTTCTTC. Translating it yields CASSQEASYNEQFF.

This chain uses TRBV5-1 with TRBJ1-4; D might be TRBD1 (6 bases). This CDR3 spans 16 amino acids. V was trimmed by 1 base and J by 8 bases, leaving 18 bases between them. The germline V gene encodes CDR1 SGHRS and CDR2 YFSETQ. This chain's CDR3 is CASSLKQAVGGEKLFF. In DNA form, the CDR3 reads TGCGCCAGCAGCTTGAAACAGGCCGTAGGGGGAGAAAAACTGTTTTTT.

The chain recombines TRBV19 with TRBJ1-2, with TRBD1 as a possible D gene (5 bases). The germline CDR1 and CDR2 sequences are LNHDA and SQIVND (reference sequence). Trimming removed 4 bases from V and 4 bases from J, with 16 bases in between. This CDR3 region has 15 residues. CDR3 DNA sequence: TGTGCCAGTAGTAGGTTAGGGGACTATGCCTATGGCTACACCTTC. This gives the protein CASSRLGDYAYGYTF.

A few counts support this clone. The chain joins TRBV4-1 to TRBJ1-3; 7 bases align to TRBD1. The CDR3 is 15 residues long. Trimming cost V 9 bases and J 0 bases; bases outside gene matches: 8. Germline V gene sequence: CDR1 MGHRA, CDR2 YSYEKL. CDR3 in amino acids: CASGSTGSSGNTIYF. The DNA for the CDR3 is TGCGCCAGTGGCTCGACAGGGAGCTCTGGAAACACCATATATTTT.

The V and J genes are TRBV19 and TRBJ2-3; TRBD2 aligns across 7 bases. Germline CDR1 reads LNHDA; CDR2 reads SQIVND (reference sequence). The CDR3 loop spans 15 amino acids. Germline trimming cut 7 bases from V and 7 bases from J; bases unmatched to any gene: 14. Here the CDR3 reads CASTIMASGGHTQYF. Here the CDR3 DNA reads TGTGCCAGTACTATCATGGCTAGCGGTGGGCATACGCAGTATTTT.

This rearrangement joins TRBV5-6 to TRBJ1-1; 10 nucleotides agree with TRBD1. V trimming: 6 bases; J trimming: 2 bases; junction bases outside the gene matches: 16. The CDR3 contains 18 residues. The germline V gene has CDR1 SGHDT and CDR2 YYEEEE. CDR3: CASTPPGWDRGFNTEAFF. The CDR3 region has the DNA TGTGCCAGCACCCCCCCAGGCTGGGACAGGGGATTTAACACTGAAGCTTTCTTT.

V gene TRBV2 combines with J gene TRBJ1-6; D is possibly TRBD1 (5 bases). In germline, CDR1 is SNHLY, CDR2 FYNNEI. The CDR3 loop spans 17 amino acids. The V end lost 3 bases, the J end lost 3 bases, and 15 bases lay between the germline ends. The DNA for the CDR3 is TGTGCCAGCAGTGATCCAGGGATCTCTTTCTATAATTCACCCCTCCACTTT. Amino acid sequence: CASSDPGISFYNSPLHF.

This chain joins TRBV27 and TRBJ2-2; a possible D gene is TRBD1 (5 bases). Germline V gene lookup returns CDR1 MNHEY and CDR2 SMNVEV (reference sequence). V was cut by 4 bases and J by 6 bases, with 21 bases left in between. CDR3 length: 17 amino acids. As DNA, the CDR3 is TGTGCCAGCAGTTGGAAAGGGGTTCCTAATCGTCCCGGGGAGCTGTTTTTT. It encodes CASSWKGVPNRPGELFF.

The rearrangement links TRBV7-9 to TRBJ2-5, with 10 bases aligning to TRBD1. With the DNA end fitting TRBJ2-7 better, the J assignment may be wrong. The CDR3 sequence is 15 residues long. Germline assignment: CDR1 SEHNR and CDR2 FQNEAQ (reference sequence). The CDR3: CASSTRQGAWIEQYF. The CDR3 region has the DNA TGTGCCAGCAGCACCAGACAGGGGGCCTGGATCGAGCAGTACTTC.

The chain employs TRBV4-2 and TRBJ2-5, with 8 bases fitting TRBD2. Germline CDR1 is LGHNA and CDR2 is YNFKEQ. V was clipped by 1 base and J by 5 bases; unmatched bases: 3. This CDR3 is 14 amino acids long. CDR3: CASSQVAGKETQYF. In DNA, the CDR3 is TGTGCCAGCAGCCAAGTAGCGGGGAAGGAGACCCAGTACTTC.

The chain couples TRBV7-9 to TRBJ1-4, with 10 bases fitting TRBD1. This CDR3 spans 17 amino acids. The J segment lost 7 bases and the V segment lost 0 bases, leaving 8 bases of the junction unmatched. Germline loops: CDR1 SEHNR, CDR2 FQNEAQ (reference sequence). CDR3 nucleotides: TGTGCCAGCAGCTTAGCTATCAAGAGGGACAGGGGTGAAAAACTGTTTTTT. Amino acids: CASSLAIKRDRGEKLFF.

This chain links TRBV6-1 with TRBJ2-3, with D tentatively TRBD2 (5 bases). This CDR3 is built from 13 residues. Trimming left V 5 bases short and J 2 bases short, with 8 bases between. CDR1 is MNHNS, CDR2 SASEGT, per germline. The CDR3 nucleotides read TGTGCCAGCAGTTATAGCGCCACAGATACGCAGTATTTT. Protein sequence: CASSYSATDTQYF.

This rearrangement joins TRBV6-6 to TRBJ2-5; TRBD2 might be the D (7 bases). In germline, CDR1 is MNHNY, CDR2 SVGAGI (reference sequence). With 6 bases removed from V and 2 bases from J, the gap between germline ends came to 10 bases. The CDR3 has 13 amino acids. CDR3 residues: CASSRGLQETQYF. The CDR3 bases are TGTGCCAGCAGCAGGGGACTACAAGAGACCCAGTACTTC.

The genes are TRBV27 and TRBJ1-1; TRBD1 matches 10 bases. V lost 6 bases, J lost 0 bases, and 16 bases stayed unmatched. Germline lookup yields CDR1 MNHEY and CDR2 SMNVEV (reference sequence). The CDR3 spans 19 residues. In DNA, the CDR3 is TGTGCCAGCAGCCTGACAATGTTAGGGACAGGGGATGTGAACACTGAAGCTTTCTTT. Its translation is CASSLTMLGTGDVNTEAFF.